The clone carrying this T cell receptor beta chain was detected once. This entry is derived from a study of T-cell reconstitution after alpha-beta-depleted transplantation in children. Preparation of the TCRbeta library involved a method that used unique molecular identifiers. TCRdb reanalysed the PCR reads using MiXCR and keeps one entry per CDR3 protein. The table lists about 500,000 distinct CDR3 sequences, about 31% of them singletons. The clonotype comes from a human donor who donated a stem cell graft to a child with aplastic anemia. The sample here was PBMCs from the stem cell graft donor, taken from the stem cell graft.

This chain's CDR3 is CASSELLSGELFF. The CDR3 region has the DNA TGTGCCAGCAGTGAATTATTGAGCGGGGAGCTGTTTTTT. The chain uses TRBV6-1 and TRBJ2-2, with D hard to call. V was trimmed by 2 bases and J by 7 bases, leaving 8 bases between them. The germline gives CDR1 MNHNS, CDR2 SASEGT. This CDR3 contains 13 residues.